This paragraph covers one T cell receptor beta chain sequence. Its target is unknown. Within the sample, other DNA sequences also encode this same CDR3. Generated by immunoSEQ multiplex PCR, the TCRdb table keeps only in-frame clones and is missing some. In the table there are approximately 72,000 clones, roughly 94% of which are singletons. This sample is part of a study of cytomegalovirus exposure and HLA in healthy donors. Study outcomes and limitations: The authors confirmed in vitro that three CMV-associated chains were specific for CMV antigens.

CDR3 length: 14 amino acids. Trimming cost V 0 bases and J 2 bases, with 5 bases left between them. Germline V gene sequence: CDR1 MNHEY, CDR2 SVGAGI. Separation from the roughly 670-subject first cohort characterized the approximately 120-subject validation cohort, to which the donors belonged. V is TRBV6-5 and J is TRBJ1-5, with D unresolved. This sequence was found in a woman aged 18-29 years in good health and CMV-seronegative. The specimen sequenced was PBMCs. CDR3 region: CASSYSRGNQPQHF. In nucleotides, the CDR3 is TGTGCCAGCAGTTACTCGAGAGGCAATCAGCCCCAGCATTTT.